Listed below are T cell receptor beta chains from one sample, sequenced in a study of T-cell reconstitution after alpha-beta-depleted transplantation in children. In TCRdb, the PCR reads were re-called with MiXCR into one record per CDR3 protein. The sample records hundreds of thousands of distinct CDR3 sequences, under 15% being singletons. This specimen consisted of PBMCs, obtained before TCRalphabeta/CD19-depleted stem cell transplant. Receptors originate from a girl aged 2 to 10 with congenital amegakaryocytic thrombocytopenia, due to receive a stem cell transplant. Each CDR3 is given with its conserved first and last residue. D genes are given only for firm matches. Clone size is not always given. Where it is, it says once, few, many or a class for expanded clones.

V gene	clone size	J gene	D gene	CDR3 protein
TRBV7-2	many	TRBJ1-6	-	CASSLAGLNSPLHF
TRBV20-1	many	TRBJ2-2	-	CSVSDPGTTNTGELFF
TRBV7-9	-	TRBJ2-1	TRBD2	CASRTPTSGSRDEQFF
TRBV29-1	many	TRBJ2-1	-	CSVELLSADSYNEQFF
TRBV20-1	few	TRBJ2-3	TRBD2	CSALSGRGTDTQYF
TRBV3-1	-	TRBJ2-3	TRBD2	CASSLSGSSTDTQYF
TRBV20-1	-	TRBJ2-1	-	CSAFEWDHNEQFF
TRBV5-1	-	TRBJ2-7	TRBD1	CASSLWGQGEGQYF
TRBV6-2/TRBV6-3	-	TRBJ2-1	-	CASSYSPSGDSYNEQFF
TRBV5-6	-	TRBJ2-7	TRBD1	CASSSSDRGPYEQYF
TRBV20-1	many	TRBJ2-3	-	CSAIWGKQYF
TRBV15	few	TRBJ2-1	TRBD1	CATSRGDRSYNEQFF
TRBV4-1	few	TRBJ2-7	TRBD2	CASSLKKIAGQRFSYEQYF
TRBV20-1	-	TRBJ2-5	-	CSARDGSAQETQYF
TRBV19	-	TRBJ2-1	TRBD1	CASSRTGGYNEQFF
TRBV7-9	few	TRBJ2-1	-	CASLPLAKGEQFF
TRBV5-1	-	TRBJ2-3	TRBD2	CASSLGGSGASTDTQYF
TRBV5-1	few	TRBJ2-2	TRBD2	CASSTGLAGEVGELFF
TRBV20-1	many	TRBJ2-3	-	CSPVPTQYF
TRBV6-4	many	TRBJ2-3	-	CASSDSSITDTQYF
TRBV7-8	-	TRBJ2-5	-	CASSLGRGLLAETQYF
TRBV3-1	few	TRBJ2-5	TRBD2	CASSSVFVVSGRLSETQYF
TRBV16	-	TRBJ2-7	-	CASSPWGRENSYEQYF
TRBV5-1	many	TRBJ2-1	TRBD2	CASSPWTSGYNEQFF
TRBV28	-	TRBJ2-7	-	CASTPLRLYEQYF
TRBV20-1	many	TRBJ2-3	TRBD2	CSAVAGGRSTDTQYF
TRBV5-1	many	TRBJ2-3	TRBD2	CASRRLAGERDTQYF
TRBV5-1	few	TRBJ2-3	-	CASSFIRQGEGDTQYF
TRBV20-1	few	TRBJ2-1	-	CSARAVTRLDREQFF
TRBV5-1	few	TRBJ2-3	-	CASSTGSILDTQYF
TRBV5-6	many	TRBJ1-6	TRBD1	CASSLVGQGDSPLHF
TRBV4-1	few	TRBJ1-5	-	CASSQEQGIQPQHF
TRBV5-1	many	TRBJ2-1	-	CASSLRSSATTGNEQFF
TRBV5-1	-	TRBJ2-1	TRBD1	CASSSRDRGGNEQFF
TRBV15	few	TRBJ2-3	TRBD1	CAAQGERADTQYF
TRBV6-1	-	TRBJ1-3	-	CATSPGNTIYF
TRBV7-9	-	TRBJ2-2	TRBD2	CASLLAGDVAGELFF
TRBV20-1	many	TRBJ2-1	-	CSAREAGRAYNEQFF
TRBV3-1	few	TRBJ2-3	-	CASSQGAVSTDTQYF
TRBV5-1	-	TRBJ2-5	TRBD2	CASSYLAAQETQYF
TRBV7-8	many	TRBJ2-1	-	CASSYRENSYNEQFF
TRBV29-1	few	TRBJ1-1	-	CSVHGRLGTEAFF
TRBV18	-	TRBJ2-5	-	CASSPHAGETQYF
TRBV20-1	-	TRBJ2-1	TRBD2	CSASGLAGGPGYNEQFF
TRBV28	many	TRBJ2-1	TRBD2	CASSTPQGLAGPSQFF